This is a list of T cell receptor beta chains from one sample in a study of CD8 T cells in ankylosing spondylitis. TCRdb passed the 5' RACE reads through MiXCR, listing each CDR3 protein once. The repertoire has 450,000 to 550,000 distinct CDR3 sequences, over 4% of them found once; the top ten carry around 3.5%. The specimen sequenced was blood, either unsorted or a sorted T cell fraction (not recorded which). Receptors originate from a male donor with ankylosing spondylitis. Each CDR3 is given with its conserved first and last residue. Each record gives: D gene, J gene, V gene, clone size, CDR3 protein, CDR3 DNA. The D gene is left open where the match is weak. The size field is filled for only some rows; it gives once, few, many or a size class.

NA | TRBJ2-7 | TRBV6-2/TRBV6-3 | many | CASADPPGSVYEQYF | TGTGCCAGCGCCGACCCCCCCGGGAGTGTCTACGAGCAGTACTTC
TRBD2 | TRBJ2-4 | TRBV7-8 | many | CASSSGGSAKNIQYF | TGTGCCAGCAGCTCGGGAGGGTCAGCCAAAAACATTCAGTACTTC
NA | TRBJ2-1 | TRBV19 | NA | CASSISNYNEQFF | TGTGCCAGTAGTATATCCAACTACAATGAGCAGTTCTTC
TRBD2 | TRBJ2-3 | TRBV7-2 | many | CASSLAPSGSGGTQYF | TGTGCCAGCAGCTTAGCGCCTAGCGGGAGTGGGGGTACGCAGTATTTT
NA | TRBJ2-5 | TRBV4-2 | many | CASSQDSWGTQYF | TGTGCCAGCAGCCAAGATAGTTGGGGGACCCAGTACTTC
TRBD1 | TRBJ2-5 | TRBV10-3 | many | CAIRPDRSGETQYF | TGTGCCATCAGGCCGGACAGGTCTGGGGAGACCCAGTACTTC
NA | TRBJ1-2 | TRBV6-5 | many | CASSYTFQEGYGYTF | TGTGCCAGCAGTTACACCTTTCAGGAGGGCTATGGCTACACCTTC
NA | TRBJ2-7 | TRBV27 | many | CASSLHPRPYEQYF | TGTGCCAGCAGTTTACACCCCAGGCCCTACGAGCAGTACTTC
NA | TRBJ1-3 | TRBV11-2 | many | CASSAQRGLGNTIYF | TGTGCCAGCAGCGCTCAGAGGGGTTTAGGAAACACCATATATTTT
NA | TRBJ1-2 | TRBV6-6 | many | CASSFLRGDGYTF | TGTGCCAGCAGTTTCTTGCGGGGGGATGGCTACACCTTC
NA | TRBJ2-1 | TRBV27 | NA | CASSFRARNEQFF | TGTGCCAGCAGTTTTAGGGCGAGAAATGAGCAGTTCTTC
NA | TRBJ2-2 | TRBV10-3 | many | CAISERQITGELFF | TGTGCCATCAGTGAGAGGCAGATCACCGGGGAGCTGTTTTTT
NA | TRBJ1-2 | TRBV5-6 | many | CASSLGDYGYTF | TGTGCCAGCAGCTTGGGGGACTATGGCTACACCTTC
NA | TRBJ2-3 | TRBV7-9 | NA | CASSATVDTQYF | TGTGCCAGCAGCGCGACAGTGGATACGCAGTATTTT
NA | TRBJ2-5 | TRBV20-1 | few | CSARNPRRLGTQYF | TGCAGTGCTAGAAATCCTAGGCGGCTGGGGACCCAGTACTTC
TRBD2 | TRBJ2-3 | TRBV24-1 | NA | CATRAGGGPATQYF | TGTGCCACTCGAGCGGGAGGGGGCCCAGCTACGCAGTATTTT
NA | TRBJ2-7 | TRBV20-1 | many | CSAKTGTNSYEQYF | TGCAGTGCTAAAACCGGGACAAACTCCTACGAGCAGTACTTC
NA | TRBJ2-2 | TRBV4-3 | many | CASSQNFRGGDAELFF | TGCGCCAGCAGCCAAAACTTCAGGGGAGGGGATGCTGAGTTGTTTTTT